The T cell receptor beta chain described here comes from a study of T cell responses to AZD1222 COVID-19 vaccine. Germline assignment: CDR1 KGHSH and CDR2 LQKENI. CDR3 length equals 15 residues. V was shortened by 3 bases and J by 4 bases, with 15 bases between the two germline ends. Using immunoSEQ multiplex PCR, the repertoire was profiled, and TCRdb retains in-frame clones only, with some absent. The sample holds 89,000 or so clones, over 80% seen once. The sequencing here drew on peripheral blood, taken on day 0 of AZD1222 vaccination. The source of this sequence is an adult in good health. V usage is TRBV18 and J usage is TRBJ1-2; possibly TRBD1 for D (6 bases). In DNA, the CDR3 is TGTGCCAGCTCACCTGGAATTGGACAGATCTATGGCTACACCTTC. Its translation is CASSPGIGQIYGYTF.